The T cell receptor (beta chain) under discussion was sequenced for a study of T cell responses to AZD1222 COVID-19 vaccine. V was shortened by 4 bases and J by 6 bases, with 21 bases between the two germline ends. Germline-derived CDR1 and CDR2 are MGHRA and YSYEKL. The CDR3 covers 16 residues. The table came from immunoSEQ multiplex PCR; TCRdb's copy has only in-frame clones and leaves some out. The sample lists fewer than 200,000 clones, 80% to 95% occurring once. The clonotype comes from an adult in good health. Material: peripheral blood, obtained on day 0 of AZD1222 vaccination. The genes are TRBV4-1 and TRBJ1-2, with a weak D call TRBD1 (6 bases). CDR3 region: CASSPSRNREGDGYTF. The CDR3, as DNA: TGCGCCAGCAGCCCAAGTCGTAACAGGGAAGGGGATGGCTACACCTTC.